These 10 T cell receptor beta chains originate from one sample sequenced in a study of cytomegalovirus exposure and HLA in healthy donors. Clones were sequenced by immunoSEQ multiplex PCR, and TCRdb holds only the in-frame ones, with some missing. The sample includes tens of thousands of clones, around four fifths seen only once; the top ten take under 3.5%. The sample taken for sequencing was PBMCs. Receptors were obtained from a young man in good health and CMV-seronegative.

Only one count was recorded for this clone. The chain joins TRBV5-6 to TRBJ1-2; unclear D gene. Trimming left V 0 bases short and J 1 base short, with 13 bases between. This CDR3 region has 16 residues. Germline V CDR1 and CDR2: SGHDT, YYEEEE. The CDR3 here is CASSLAAAEINYGYTF. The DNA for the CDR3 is TGTGCCAGCAGCTTGGCCGCAGCGGAGATTAACTATGGCTACACCTTC.

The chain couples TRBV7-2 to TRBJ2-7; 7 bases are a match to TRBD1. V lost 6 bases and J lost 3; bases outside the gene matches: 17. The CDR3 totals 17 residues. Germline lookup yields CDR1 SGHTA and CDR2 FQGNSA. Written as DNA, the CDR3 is TGTGCCAGCAGTTCGAACAGACAGGGAAACAATCTCTACGAGCAGTACGTC. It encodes CASSSNRQGNNLYEQYV.

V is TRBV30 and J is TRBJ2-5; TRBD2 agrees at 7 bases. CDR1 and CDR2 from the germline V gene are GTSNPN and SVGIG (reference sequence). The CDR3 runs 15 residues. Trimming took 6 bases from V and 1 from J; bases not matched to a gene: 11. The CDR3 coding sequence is TGTGCCTGCAGCCGGGCTAGCGGATTCCAAGAGACCCAGTACTTC. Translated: CACSRASGFQETQYF.

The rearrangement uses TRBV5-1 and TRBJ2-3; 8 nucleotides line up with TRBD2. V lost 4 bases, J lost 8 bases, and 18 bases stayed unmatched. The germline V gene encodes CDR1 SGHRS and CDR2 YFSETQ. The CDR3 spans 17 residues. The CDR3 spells CASSQTQGRGADSTQYF. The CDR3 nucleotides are TGCGCCAGCAGCCAAACCCAGGGGCGGGGGGCAGACAGTACGCAGTATTTT.

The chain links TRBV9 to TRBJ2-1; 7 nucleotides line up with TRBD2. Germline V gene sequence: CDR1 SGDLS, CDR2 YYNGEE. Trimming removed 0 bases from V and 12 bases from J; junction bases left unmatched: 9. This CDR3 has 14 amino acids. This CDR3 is CASSVGAGILGQFF. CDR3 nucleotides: TGTGCCAGCAGCGTAGGAGCGGGGATTCTGGGGCAGTTCTTC.

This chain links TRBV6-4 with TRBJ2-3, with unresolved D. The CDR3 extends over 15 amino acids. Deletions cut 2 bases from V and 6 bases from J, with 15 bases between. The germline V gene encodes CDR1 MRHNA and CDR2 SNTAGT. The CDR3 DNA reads TGTGCCAGCAGTGACGGCTTGTCTCAAACGGATACGCAGTATTTT. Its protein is CASSDGLSQTDTQYF.

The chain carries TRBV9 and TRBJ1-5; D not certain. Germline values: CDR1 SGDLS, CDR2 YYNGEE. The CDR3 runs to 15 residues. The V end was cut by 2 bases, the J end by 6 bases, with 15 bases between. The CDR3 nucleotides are TGTGCCAGCAGCGTGAGGAAGCACGACCGTCAGCCCCAGCATTTT. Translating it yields CASSVRKHDRQPQHF.

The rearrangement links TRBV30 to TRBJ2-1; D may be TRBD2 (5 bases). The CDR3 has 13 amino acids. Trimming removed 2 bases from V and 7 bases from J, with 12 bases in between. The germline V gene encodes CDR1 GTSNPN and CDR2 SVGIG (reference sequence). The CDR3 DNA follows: TGTGCCTGGAGTACCCTATCGGGGAATGAGCAGTTCTTC. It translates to CAWSTLSGNEQFF.

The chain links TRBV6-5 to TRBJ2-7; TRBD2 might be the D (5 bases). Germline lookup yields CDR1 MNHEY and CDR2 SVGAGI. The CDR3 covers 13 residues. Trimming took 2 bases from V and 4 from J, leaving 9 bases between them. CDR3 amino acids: CASSYGSHYEQYF. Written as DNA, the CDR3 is TGTGCCAGCAGTTACGGGAGTCATTACGAGCAGTACTTC.

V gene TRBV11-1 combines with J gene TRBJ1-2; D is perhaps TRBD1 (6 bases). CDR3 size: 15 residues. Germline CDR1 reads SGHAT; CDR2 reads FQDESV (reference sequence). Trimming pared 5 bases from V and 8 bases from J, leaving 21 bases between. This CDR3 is CASSLLQGTPGGYTF. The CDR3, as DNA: TGTGCCAGCAGCCTGCTTCAGGGGACACCGGGGGGCTACACCTTC.